These T cell receptor beta chains were read from a single sample in a study of shared T cell receptors in the human thymus. The data were produced by immunoSEQ multiplex PCR, yet TCRdb's version contains in-frame clones alone and is incomplete. The data show roughly 500,000 clones, more than 75% seen once. A further study also used this sample, focusing on human thymus T cells.

The sequenced material came from thymocytes. The receptors stem from a boy under two years old with a congenital heart defect. Both conserved end residues are part of each CDR3. A D gene is named only where the DNA matches it firmly. A clone size is listed for some rows: how often the clone was seen (once, few, many), or a class if it is expanded.

cdr3_nt	cdr3_aa	d_call	clone_size	j_call	v_call
TGCGCCAGCAGCTGGAACGGGTATAGCTCCTACGAGCAGTACTTC	CASSWNGYSSYEQYF	.	.	TRBJ2-7	TRBV5-1
TGTGCCAGCAGCCTGCTCGCCGGGACTAGCTGGGGGGAGACCCAGTACTTC	CASSLLAGTSWGETQYF	TRBD2	.	TRBJ2-5	TRBV28
TGTGCCAGCAGTTACGGGGAGGGGAATAACTATGGCTACACCTTC	CASSYGEGNNYGYTF	.	.	TRBJ1-2	TRBV6-5
TGTGCCAGCAGCGTGGAGGTGGGAGGCCCCACAGATACGCAGTATTTT	CASSVEVGGPTDTQYF	.	.	TRBJ2-3	TRBV9
TGTGCCTGGAGTGTAAGGTCGGCGGGTGACAATGAGCAGTTCTTC	CAWSVRSAGDNEQFF	.	.	TRBJ2-1	TRBV30
TGTGCCAGCAGCAAAGGGGGACGGGAGGGCCTTAACAATGAGCAGTTCTTC	CASSKGGREGLNNEQFF	TRBD2	.	TRBJ2-1	TRBV14
TGTGCCAGCAGCCCTGGGGACGGGGGTATGGGTGAGCAGTTCTTC	CASSPGDGGMGEQFF	.	.	TRBJ2-1	TRBV7-4
TGTGCCAGCAGCTTAGAAAAGCCGCGGGAGCCCCATGAGCAGTTCTTC	CASSLEKPREPHEQFF	TRBD2	.	TRBJ2-1	TRBV7-2
TGTGCCAGCAGCCCAGGGGCGGCCAAAAACATTCAGTACTTC	CASSPGAAKNIQYF	.	.	TRBJ2-4	TRBV11-2
TGTGCCAGCAGTTTCACAGAGAACTATGGCTACACCTTC	CASSFTENYGYTF	.	once	TRBJ1-2	TRBV7-9
TGTGCCAGCAGTGCGGGAGACAGACACCACGAGCAGTACTTC	CASSAGDRHHEQYF	.	.	TRBJ2-7	TRBV25-1
TGTGCCAGCAGCAACAGGGCCCCCTATGGCTACACCTTC	CASSNRAPYGYTF	.	.	TRBJ1-2	TRBV7-2
TGTGCCAGCAGTTCCCACCCAACAGGGGTAACTGGAAACACCATATATTTT	CASSSHPTGVTGNTIYF	TRBD1	.	TRBJ1-3	TRBV28
TGTGCCAGCAGTTTAATTCGCGGGAGCGGTTCCCATGAGCAGTTCTTC	CASSLIRGSGSHEQFF	TRBD2	.	TRBJ2-1	TRBV27
TGTGCCAGCAGCCCCCTCTTGAGGGACAGGGGGGTATACGAGCAGTACTTC	CASSPLLRDRGVYEQYF	.	.	TRBJ2-7	TRBV21-1
TGTGCCAGTAGCCGGGAGGAGACAGAAGGGGTCGAGCGGGAGTCTGACAATGAGCAGTTCTTC	CASSREETEGVERESDNEQFF	TRBD2	.	TRBJ2-1	TRBV19
TGTGCCAGCAGTTTTGGGCTAGCGGGAGATGAGACCCAGTACTTC	CASSFGLAGDETQYF	TRBD2	.	TRBJ2-5	TRBV27
TGTGCCAGCAGCCCGGGACAGGCGATTAAAAACACTGAAGCTTTCTTT	CASSPGQAIKNTEAFF	TRBD1	.	TRBJ1-1	TRBV5-4
TGTGCCAGCAGCTTCCGAGGTGGGGCCCTCGGTGTAAACACCCAGTACTTC	CASSFRGGALGVNTQYF	.	.	TRBJ2-5	TRBV5-6
TGTGCCAGCAGCTTCGGACTAGCGGGAGTGCCCTACGAGCAGTACTTC	CASSFGLAGVPYEQYF	TRBD2	.	TRBJ2-7	TRBV14
TGTGCCAGCAGCTTAGCGCGGGGGCACGAGCAGTACTTC	CASSLARGHEQYF	.	.	TRBJ2-7	TRBV7-2
TGCGCCAGCAGCTCACTAGCGGGAGGCCCTGAAGAGACCCAGTACTTC	CASSSLAGGPEETQYF	TRBD2	few	TRBJ2-5	TRBV5-1
TGTGCCAGCAGCGTAGTACCTAGAGACACCGGGGAGCTGTTTTTT	CASSVVPRDTGELFF	.	.	TRBJ2-2	TRBV9
TGTGCCAGCAGCTTAGTAGGGACACCGGGGCGCACAGATACGCAGTATTTT	CASSLVGTPGRTDTQYF	.	.	TRBJ2-3	TRBV7-2
TGCGCCAGTACCGGGACAGTGGACTATGGCTACACCTTC	CASTGTVDYGYTF	TRBD1	.	TRBJ1-2	TRBV10-2
TGTGCCAGCGACCGCGGACAGGGAAAGGGTCAGCCCCAGCATTTT	CASDRGQGKGQPQHF	TRBD1	.	TRBJ1-5	TRBV2
TGTGCCAGCAGCTTGGCCCTAGCGGGAGCCGTAGAGACCCAGTACTTC	CASSLALAGAVETQYF	TRBD2	.	TRBJ2-5	TRBV5-6
TGCAGCGTTGAAGTTCCAGCGGGGTACGAGCAGTACTTC	CSVEVPAGYEQYF	TRBD2	.	TRBJ2-7	TRBV29-1
TGTGCCAACGACGACAGGGATTCCTACGAGCAGTACTTC	CANDDRDSYEQYF	TRBD1	.	TRBJ2-7	TRBV28
TGTGCCAGCAGCTTGTTTGTATTGCCGACTCTTGATGGCTACACCTTC	CASSLFVLPTLDGYTF	.	.	TRBJ1-2	TRBV5-6
TGTGCCAGCAGCACCCTACTAGCGGGAGGGCTCAATGAGCAGTTCTTC	CASSTLLAGGLNEQFF	TRBD2	.	TRBJ2-1	TRBV5-4
TGTGCCAGCAGTTACCGACAGGGCTATGGCTACACCTTC	CASSYRQGYGYTF	TRBD1	few	TRBJ1-2	TRBV6-5
TGCAGCGTTGAACGGACAGAGGCCAAAGGAAACACCATATATTTT	CSVERTEAKGNTIYF	.	.	TRBJ1-3	TRBV29-1
TGTGCCAGCGCCGGGGACTCAGGGGATACGCAGTATTTT	CASAGDSGDTQYF	.	.	TRBJ2-3	TRBV25-1
TGTGCCAGCAGTAACCAGGGGGCGAAGGCTGGGGCCAACGTCCTGACTTTC	CASSNQGAKAGANVLTF	TRBD1	.	TRBJ2-6	TRBV25-1
TGTGCCAGCAGTTTATCGAGAGTGAGCGGGGCGGGGACCACAGATACGCAGTATTTT	CASSLSRVSGAGTTDTQYF	TRBD2	once	TRBJ2-3	TRBV27
TGTGCCAGCAGTTACTCCACAGGGCCCAGCTCCTACGAGCAGTACTTC	CASSYSTGPSSYEQYF	.	few	TRBJ2-7	TRBV6-5
TGTGCCAGCAGGCGGGGCTCCGGGAAACCTGAAGCTTTCTTT	CASRRGSGKPEAFF	.	.	TRBJ1-1	TRBV6-1
TGTGCCAGCAGCCCGACACCTTACGAGCAGTACTTC	CASSPTPYEQYF	.	.	TRBJ2-7	TRBV7-9
TGTGCTAGTGGTTTGACGCCGATGACAGCCTACGAGCAGTACTTC	CASGLTPMTAYEQYF	.	.	TRBJ2-7	TRBV12-5
TGTGCCAGCAGCTTATCTACAGGGGGTTTCGGCTACGAGCAGTACTTC	CASSLSTGGFGYEQYF	TRBD1	.	TRBJ2-7	TRBV13
TGTGCCAGCAGCTCTAGCCCAGGGGGAGAGCCTTACAATGAGCAGTTCTTC	CASSSSPGGEPYNEQFF	TRBD1	.	TRBJ2-1	TRBV11-2
TGTGCCAGCAGCGTAGCTGGTAGGGGACTAGCGGGAGTCCACACAGATACGCAGTATTTT	CASSVAGRGLAGVHTDTQYF	TRBD2	.	TRBJ2-3	TRBV9
TGTGCCAGCAGTGGAGGGGGGGGACACAGATCCTACGAGCAGTACTTC	CASSGGGGHRSYEQYF	.	.	TRBJ2-7	TRBV25-1
TGTGCCAGCAGCCCTCGACTAGCGGGAGGGATAGATACGCAGTATTTT	CASSPRLAGGIDTQYF	TRBD2	.	TRBJ2-3	TRBV14
TGTGCCAGCAGCGCCCTATGGGGGGATGGCTACACCTTC	CASSALWGDGYTF	.	few	TRBJ1-2	TRBV9
TGTGCCAGCAGTTCCCTAGGGGACTTGCCCTACGAGCAGTACTTC	CASSSLGDLPYEQYF	.	.	TRBJ2-7	TRBV11-2
TGTGCCAGCGGAGGGGAGGCCCCCTACAATGAGCAGTTCTTC	CASGGEAPYNEQFF	.	.	TRBJ2-1	TRBV28
TGTGCCAGCAGTCGGGTCGGGACCTACGAGCAGTACTTC	CASSRVGTYEQYF	.	.	TRBJ2-7	TRBV6-5
TGTGCCAGCAGCTTAGGCCCTAGCGGGAGGGCCAGAGATACGCAGTATTTT	CASSLGPSGRARDTQYF	TRBD2	.	TRBJ2-3	TRBV5-6